Presented here are 11 T cell receptor beta chains from one specimen sequenced in a study of graft-versus-host responses after intestinal transplantation. The protocol was immunoSEQ multiplex PCR, while the TCRdb copy is restricted to in-frame clones and leaves out a portion. In the table there are about 98,000 clones, roughly 88% of which are singletons. This specimen consisted of PBMCs, obtained 255 days after intestinal transplant. The receptors derive from a human patient who received an intestinal transplant, so some T cells may come from the graft donor.

The rearrangement uses TRBV7-2 and TRBJ1-4; the D is unclear. The V and J ends lost 3 bases and 6 bases respectively, with 8 bases between them. Germline V lookup: CDR1 SGHTA, CDR2 FQGNSA. This CDR3 comprises 13 residues. CDR3 region: CASSFTYDEKLFF. In nucleotides, the CDR3 is TGTGCCAGCAGCTTTACCTATGATGAAAAACTGTTTTTT.

This clone counts as medium-sized. As DNA, the CDR3 is TGTGCCACCAGCTCCCAAGACCAAAAGTATGGCTACACCTTC. Translation gives CATSSQDQKYGYTF. The V gene is TRBV15, the J gene TRBJ1-2; the D is unclear. This CDR3 is 14 amino acids long. The V gene's germline CDR1 is LNHNV and CDR2 YYDKDF (reference sequence). V lost 5 bases and J 5 bases, leaving 15 bases between the germline ends.

The V gene is TRBV6-1, the J gene TRBJ1-6; 10 nucleotides line up with TRBD1. Germline lookup yields CDR1 MNHNS and CDR2 SASEGT. V was pared by 4 bases and J by 0 bases, with 3 bases of the junction left unmatched. The CDR3 is made up of 17 amino acids. The CDR3 spells CASSGWTGGSYNSPLHF. Here the CDR3 DNA reads TGTGCCAGCAGTGGGTGGACAGGGGGCTCCTATAATTCACCCCTCCACTTT.

This clone was detected only once. The chain combines TRBV14 with TRBJ1-6; the D is unclear. Germline V gene data show CDR1 as SGHDN and CDR2 as FVKESK. The CDR3 length is 17 residues. The V and J ends lost 2 bases and 6 bases respectively, with 17 bases between them. CDR3 bases: TGTGCCAGCAGCCAATGGTCCACATCCACCGCTAATTCACCCCTCCACTTT. Encoded protein: CASSQWSTSTANSPLHF.

With regard to this clone: At one boundary the junction diverges from the germline segment, which might be a read error. The CDR3 reads CAGSRGDTNYGYTF. The DNA of the CDR3 is TGTGCCGGCAGTCGAGGAGATACTAACTATGGCTACACCTTC. The rearrangement links TRBV2 to TRBJ1-2; the D is unclear. The V gene's germline CDR1 is SNHLY and CDR2 FYNNEI. CDR3 length equals 14 residues.

The rearrangement joins TRBV28 to TRBJ2-7, with TRBD1 matching 10 bases. J was trimmed by 3 bases and V by 3 bases; bases with no gene match: 5. The CDR3 length is 15 residues. Germline CDR1 MDHEN, CDR2 SYDVKM. DNA of the CDR3: TGTGCCAGCAGTTTTATCGGGACAGGGGTCTACGAGCAGTACTTC. This translates into CASSFIGTGVYEQYF. Filled out from reference TRBV28 and TRBJ2-7, the complete variable domain reads DVKVTQSSRYLVKRTGEKVFLECVQDMDHENMFWYRQDPGLGLRLIYFSYDVKMKEKGDIPEGYSVSREKKERFSLILESASTNQTSMYLCASSFIGTGVYEQYFGPGTRLTVT.

The chain carries TRBV11-2 and TRBJ2-7; no firm D call. V lost 1 base to trimming and J lost 0 bases, with 10 bases between them. CDR3 length: 15 residues. Germline values: CDR1 SGHAT, CDR2 FQNNGV. CDR3 sequence: CASSLGSYSSYEQYF. CDR3 DNA sequence: TGTGCCAGCAGCTTAGGTTCCTACAGCTCCTACGAGCAGTACTTC.

This sequence joins TRBV4-2 and TRBJ2-7; weak D call: TRBD2 (7 bases). Trimming took 1 base from V and 0 from J, leaving 16 bases between them. This CDR3 contains 17 residues. Per the germline V gene, CDR1 is LGHNA and CDR2 is YNFKEQ. The CDR3 DNA is TGTGCCAGCAGCCAAGTGCCGGGGGGCTATAGCTCCTACGAGCAGTACTTC. Residues: CASSQVPGGYSSYEQYF.

This clone has a handful of counts. V gene TRBV6-1 combines with J gene TRBJ2-3, with D perhaps TRBD2 (5 bases). V was cut by 0 bases and J by 10 bases, with 14 bases left in between. Looked up from germline, CDR1 is MNHNS and CDR2 is SASEGT. The CDR3 totals 14 residues. This CDR3 reads CASSEARTPQPQYF. The CDR3, as DNA: TGTGCCAGCAGTGAAGCGCGGACTCCTCAGCCGCAGTATTTT.

This clone was seen only a few times. The chain combines TRBV28 with TRBJ1-2; no clear D gene. V was pared by 6 bases and J by 4 bases, with 12 bases between. This CDR3 has 13 amino acids. Germline CDR1 MDHEN, CDR2 SYDVKM. The CDR3 spells CASRPPGGYGYTF. CDR3 bases: TGTGCCAGCAGGCCCCCAGGAGGCTATGGCTACACCTTC.

The rearrangement joins TRBV5-4 to TRBJ2-3, with 7 positions matching TRBD1. V was clipped by 0 bases and J by 6 bases; unmatched bases: 10. The CDR3 contains 16 residues. Germline V gene data show CDR1 as SGHNT and CDR2 as YYREEE (reference sequence). The CDR3 here is CASSLGLTGLGDTQYF. The CDR3 coding sequence is TGTGCCAGCAGCTTGGGGTTGACAGGGTTGGGGGATACGCAGTATTTT. Supplemented by reference TRBV5-4 and TRBJ2-3, the full variable domain reads ETGVTQSPTHLIKTRGQQVTLRCSSQSGHNTVSWYQQALGQGPQFIFQYYREEENGRGNFPPRFSGLQFPNYSSELNVNALELDDSALYLCASSLGLTGLGDTQYFGPGTRLTVL.